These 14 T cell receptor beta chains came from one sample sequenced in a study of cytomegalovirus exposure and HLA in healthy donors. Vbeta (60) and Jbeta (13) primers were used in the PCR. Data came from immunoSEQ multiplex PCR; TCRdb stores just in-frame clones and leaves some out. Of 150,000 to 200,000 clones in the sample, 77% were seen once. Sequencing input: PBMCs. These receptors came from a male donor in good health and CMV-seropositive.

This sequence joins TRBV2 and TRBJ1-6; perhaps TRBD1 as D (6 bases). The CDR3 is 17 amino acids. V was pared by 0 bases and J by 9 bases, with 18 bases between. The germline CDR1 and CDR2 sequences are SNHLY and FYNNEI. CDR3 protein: CASSEAGGVGAGSPLHF. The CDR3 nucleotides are TGTGCCAGCAGTGAAGCTGGGGGGGTGGGGGCGGGTTCACCCCTCCACTTT.

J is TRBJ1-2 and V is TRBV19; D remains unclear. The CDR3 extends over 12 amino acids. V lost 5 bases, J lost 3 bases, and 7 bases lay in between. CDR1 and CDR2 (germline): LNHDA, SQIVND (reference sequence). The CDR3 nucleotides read TGTGCCAGTAGTGACATGGACTATGGCTACACCTTC. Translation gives CASSDMDYGYTF. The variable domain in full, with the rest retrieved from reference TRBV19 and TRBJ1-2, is DGGITQSPKYLFRKEGQNVTLSCEQNLNHDAMYWYRQDPGQGLRLIYYSQIVNDFQKGDIAEGYSVSREKKESFPLTVTSAQKNPTAFYLCASSDMDYGYTFGSGTRLTVV.

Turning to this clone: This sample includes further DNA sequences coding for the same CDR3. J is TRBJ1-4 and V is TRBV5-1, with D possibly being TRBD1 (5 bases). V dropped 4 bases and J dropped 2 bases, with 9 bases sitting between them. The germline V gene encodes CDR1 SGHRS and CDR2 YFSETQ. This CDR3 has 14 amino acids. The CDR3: CASSDSPTNEKLFF. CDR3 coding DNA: TGCGCCAGCAGCGACAGTCCGACTAATGAAAAACTGTTTTTT. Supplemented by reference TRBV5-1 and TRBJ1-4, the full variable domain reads KAGVTQTPRYLIKTRGQQVTLSCSPISGHRSVSWYQQTPGQGLQFLFEYFSETQRNKGNFPGRFSGRQFSNSRSEMNVSTLELGDSALYLCASSDSPTNEKLFFGSGTQLSVL.

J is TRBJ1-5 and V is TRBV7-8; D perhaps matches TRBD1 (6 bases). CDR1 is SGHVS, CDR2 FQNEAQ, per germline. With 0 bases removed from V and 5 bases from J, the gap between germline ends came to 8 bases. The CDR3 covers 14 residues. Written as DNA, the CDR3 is TGTGCCAGCAGCTTAGCTAGGGGGTATCAGCCCCAGCATTTT. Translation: CASSLARGYQPQHF.

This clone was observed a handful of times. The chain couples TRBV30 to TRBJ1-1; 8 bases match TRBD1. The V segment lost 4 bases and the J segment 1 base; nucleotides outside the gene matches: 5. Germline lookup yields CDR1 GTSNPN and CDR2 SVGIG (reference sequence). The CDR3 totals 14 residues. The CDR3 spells CAWNWDRRNTEAFF. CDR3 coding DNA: TGTGCCTGGAACTGGGACAGGAGGAACACTGAAGCTTTCTTT.

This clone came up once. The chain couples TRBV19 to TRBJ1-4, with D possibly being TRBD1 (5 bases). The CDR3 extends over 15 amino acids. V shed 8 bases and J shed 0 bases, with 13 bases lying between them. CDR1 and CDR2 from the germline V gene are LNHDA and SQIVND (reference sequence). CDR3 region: CASGQQVATNEKLFF. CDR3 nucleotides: TGTGCCAGTGGCCAACAGGTTGCAACTAATGAAAAACTGTTTTTT.

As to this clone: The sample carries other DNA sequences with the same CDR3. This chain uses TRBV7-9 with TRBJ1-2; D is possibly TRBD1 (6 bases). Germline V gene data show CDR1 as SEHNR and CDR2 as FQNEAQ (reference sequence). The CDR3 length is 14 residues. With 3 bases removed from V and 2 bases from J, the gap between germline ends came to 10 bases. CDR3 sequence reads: CASSFPGENYGYTF. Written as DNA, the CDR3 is TGTGCCAGCAGCTTCCCAGGGGAGAACTATGGCTACACCTTC.

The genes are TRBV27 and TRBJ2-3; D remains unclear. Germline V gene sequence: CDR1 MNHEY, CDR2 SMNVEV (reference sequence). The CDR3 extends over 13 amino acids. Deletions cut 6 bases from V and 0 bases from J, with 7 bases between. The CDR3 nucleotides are TGTGCCAGCAGCCGCTACAGCACAGATACGCAGTATTTT. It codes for CASSRYSTDTQYF.

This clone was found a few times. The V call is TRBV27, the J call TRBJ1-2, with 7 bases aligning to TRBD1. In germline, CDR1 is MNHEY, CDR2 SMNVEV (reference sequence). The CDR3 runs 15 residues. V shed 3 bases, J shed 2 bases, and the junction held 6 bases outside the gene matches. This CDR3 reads CASSFRQGPNYGYTF. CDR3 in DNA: TGTGCCAGCAGTTTTCGACAGGGACCCAACTATGGCTACACCTTC.

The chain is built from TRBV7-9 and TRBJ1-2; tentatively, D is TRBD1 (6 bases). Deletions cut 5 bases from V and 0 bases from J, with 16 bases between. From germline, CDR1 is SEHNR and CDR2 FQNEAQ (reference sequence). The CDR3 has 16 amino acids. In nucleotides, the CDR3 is TGTGCCAGCAGCACCTGGACAGTCACTTCTAACTATGGCTACACCTTC. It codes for CASSTWTVTSNYGYTF.

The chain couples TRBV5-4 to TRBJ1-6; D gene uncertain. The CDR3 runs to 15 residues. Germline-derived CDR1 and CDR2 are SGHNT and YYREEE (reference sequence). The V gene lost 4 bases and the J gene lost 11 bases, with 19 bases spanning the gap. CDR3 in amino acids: CASSPGVEGMTPLHF. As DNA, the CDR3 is TGTGCCAGCAGCCCTGGAGTGGAGGGAATGACACCCCTCCACTTT. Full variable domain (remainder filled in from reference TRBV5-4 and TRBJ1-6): ETGVTQSPTHLIKTRGQQVTLRCSSQSGHNTVSWYQQALGQGPQFIFQYYREEENGRGNFPPRFSGLQFPNYSSELNVNALELDDSALYLCASSPGVEGMTPLHFGNGTRLTVT.

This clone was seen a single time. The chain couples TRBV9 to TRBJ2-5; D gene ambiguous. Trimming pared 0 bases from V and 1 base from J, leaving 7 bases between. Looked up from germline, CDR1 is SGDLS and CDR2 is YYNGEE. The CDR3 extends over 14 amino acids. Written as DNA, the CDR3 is TGTGCCAGCAGCGTAGGCAGTACCCAAGAGACCCAGTACTTC. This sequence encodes CASSVGSTQETQYF.

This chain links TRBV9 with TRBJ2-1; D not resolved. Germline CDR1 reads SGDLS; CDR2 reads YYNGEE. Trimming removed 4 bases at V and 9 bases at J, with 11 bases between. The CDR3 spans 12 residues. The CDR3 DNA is TGTGCCAGCAGCTCAGAGGTGGGTGAGCAGTTCTTC. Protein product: CASSSEVGEQFF.

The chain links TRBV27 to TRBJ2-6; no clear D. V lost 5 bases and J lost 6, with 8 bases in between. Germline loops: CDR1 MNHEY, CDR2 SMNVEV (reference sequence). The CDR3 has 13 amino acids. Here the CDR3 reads CASSVFMANVLTF. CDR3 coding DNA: TGTGCCAGCAGTGTTTTTATGGCCAACGTCCTGACTTTC.